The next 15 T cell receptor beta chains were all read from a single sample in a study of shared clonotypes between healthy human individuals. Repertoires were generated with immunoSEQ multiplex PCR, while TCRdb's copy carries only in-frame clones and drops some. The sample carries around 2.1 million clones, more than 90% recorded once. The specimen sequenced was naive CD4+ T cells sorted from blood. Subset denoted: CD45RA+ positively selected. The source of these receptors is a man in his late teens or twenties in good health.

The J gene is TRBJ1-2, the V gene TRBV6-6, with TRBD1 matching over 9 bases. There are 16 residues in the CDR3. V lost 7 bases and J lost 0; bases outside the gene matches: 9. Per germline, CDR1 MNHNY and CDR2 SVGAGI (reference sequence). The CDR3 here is CASKSGTGPTNYGYTF. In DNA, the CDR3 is TGTGCCAGCAAATCCGGGACAGGGCCTACTAACTATGGCTACACCTTC.

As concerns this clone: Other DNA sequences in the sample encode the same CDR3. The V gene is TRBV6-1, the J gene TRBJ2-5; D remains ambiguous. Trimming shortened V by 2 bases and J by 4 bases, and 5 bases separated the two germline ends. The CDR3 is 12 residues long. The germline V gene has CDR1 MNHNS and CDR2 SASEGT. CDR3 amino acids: CASSELGETQYF. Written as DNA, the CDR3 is TGTGCCAGCAGTGAACTGGGAGAGACCCAGTACTTC.

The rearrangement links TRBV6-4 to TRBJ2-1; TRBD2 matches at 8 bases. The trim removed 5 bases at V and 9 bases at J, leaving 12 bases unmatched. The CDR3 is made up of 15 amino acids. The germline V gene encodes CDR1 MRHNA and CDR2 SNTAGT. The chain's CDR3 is CASSKGGTSFREQFF. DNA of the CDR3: TGTGCCAGCAGTAAAGGGGGGACTAGTTTCCGTGAGCAGTTCTTC.

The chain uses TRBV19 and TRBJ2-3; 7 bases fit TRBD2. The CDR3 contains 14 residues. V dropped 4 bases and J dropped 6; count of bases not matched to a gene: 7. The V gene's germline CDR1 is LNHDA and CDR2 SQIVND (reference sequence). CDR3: CASSSGGSQDTQYF. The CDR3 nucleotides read TGTGCCAGTAGTAGTGGCGGGAGTCAGGATACGCAGTATTTT.

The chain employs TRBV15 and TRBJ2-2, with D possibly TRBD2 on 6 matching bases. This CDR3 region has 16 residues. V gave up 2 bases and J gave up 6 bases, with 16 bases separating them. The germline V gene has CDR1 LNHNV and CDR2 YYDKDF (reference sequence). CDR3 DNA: TGTGCCACCAGCAGATCCCCCGGGACTCCACCCGGGGAGCTGTTTTTT. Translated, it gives CATSRSPGTPPGELFF.

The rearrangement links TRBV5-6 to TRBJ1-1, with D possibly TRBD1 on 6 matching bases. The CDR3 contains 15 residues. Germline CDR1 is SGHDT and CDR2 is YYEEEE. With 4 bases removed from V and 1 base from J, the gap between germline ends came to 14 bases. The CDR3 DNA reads TGTGCCAGCAGCGGGAACAGGGTACGGAACACTGAAGCTTTCTTT. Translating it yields CASSGNRVRNTEAFF.

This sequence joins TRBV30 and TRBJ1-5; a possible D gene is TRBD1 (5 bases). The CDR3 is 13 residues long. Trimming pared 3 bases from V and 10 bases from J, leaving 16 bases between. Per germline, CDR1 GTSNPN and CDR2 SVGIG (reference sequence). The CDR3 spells CAWSIEKGLPQHF. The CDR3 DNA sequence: TGTGCCTGGAGCATAGAAAAGGGACTTCCCCAGCATTTT.

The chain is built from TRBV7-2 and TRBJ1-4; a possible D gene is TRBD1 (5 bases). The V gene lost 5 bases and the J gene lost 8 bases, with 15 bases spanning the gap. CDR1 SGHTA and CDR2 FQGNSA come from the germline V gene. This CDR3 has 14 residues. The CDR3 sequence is CASSQGGAEEKLFF. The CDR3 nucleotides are TGTGCCAGCAGCCAGGGAGGGGCGGAGGAAAAACTGTTTTTT.

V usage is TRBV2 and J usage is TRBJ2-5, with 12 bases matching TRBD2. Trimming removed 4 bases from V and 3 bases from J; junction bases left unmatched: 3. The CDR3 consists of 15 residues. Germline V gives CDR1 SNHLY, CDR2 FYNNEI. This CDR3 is CASSALAGGKETQYF. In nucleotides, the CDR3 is TGTGCCAGCAGTGCGCTAGCGGGGGGGAAAGAGACCCAGTACTTC. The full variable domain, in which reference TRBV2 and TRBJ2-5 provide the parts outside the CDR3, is EPEVTQTPSHQVTQMGQEVILRCVPISNHLYFYWYRQILGQKVEFLVSFYNNEISEKSEIFDDQFSVERPDGSNFTLKIRSTKLEDSAMYFCASSALAGGKETQYFGPGTRLLVL.

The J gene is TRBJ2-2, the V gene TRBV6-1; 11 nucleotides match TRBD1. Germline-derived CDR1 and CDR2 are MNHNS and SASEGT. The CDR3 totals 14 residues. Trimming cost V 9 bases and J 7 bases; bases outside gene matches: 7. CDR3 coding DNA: TGTGCCAGGGACAGGGGGCAGGGATTCGGGGAGCTGTTTTTT. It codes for CARDRGQGFGELFF.

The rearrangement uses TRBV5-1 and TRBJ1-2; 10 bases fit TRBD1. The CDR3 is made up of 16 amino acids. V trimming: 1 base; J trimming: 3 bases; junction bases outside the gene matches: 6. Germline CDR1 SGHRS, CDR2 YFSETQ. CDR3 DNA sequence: TGCGCCAGCAGCTTGAGGGGACAGGGGCCGGACTATGGCTACACCTTC. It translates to CASSLRGQGPDYGYTF.

The CDR3, as DNA: TGCGCCAGCAGCCGGACGCGGACAGGGGGCCTCTATGGCTACACCTTC. Its protein is CASSRTRTGGLYGYTF. The V call is TRBV4-1, the J call TRBJ1-2; 11 bases fit TRBD1. The germline gives CDR1 MGHRA, CDR2 YSYEKL. The CDR3 covers 16 residues. Trimming took 4 bases from V and 4 from J; bases not matched to a gene: 8.

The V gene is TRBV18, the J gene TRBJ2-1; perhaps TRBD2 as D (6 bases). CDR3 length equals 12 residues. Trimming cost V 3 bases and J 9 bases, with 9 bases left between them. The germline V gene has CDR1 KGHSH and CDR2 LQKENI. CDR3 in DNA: TGTGCCAGCTCACCGACTAGTTTTGAGCAGTTCTTC. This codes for CASSPTSFEQFF.

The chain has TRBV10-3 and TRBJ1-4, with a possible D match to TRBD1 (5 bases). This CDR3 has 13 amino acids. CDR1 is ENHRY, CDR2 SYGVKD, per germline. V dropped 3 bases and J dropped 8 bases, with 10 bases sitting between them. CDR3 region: CAISEGPGEKLFF. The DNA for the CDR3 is TGTGCCATCAGTGAAGGACCAGGGGAAAAACTGTTTTTT.

The CDR3 spells CASSPRSSGRLGETQYF. The DNA for the CDR3 is TGTGCCAGCAGCCCGCGGAGTAGCGGGAGGTTAGGAGAGACCCAGTACTTC. The chain is built from TRBV5-8 and TRBJ2-5, with 10 bases that match TRBD2. This CDR3 has 17 amino acids. The J segment lost 4 bases and the V segment lost 4 bases, leaving 13 bases of the junction unmatched. From germline, CDR1 is SGHTS and CDR2 YDEGEE.